This T cell receptor beta chain was recovered during a study of blood T cells in healthy people across ages. A J-beta primer mix and a sample-barcoded 5' primer were used in a second PCR of about 7 to 12 cycles. One entry per CDR3 protein, called by TCRdb with MiXCR from the 5' RACE reads. Of fewer than 900,000 distinct CDR3 sequences in the sample, 40% to 45% were seen once. The study, taken as a whole, reports: Higher diversity and more naive CD4+ cells were features of long-lived donors, compared to aged donors.

As regards this clonotype: Its target is unknown.

The sequencing input was blood. The clonotype originates from a woman aged 55-70 years in good health.

For the CDR3, the DNA is TGCGCCAGCAGCCAAGATAGGTCGCAGACTACTGAAGCTTTCTTT. It encodes CASSQDRSQTTEAFF. The chain uses TRBV4-1 and TRBJ1-1; D is undetermined. This CDR3 is built from 15 residues. Trimming cost V 0 bases and J 5 bases, with 13 bases left between them. Germline CDR1 reads MGHRA; CDR2 reads YSYEKL.